Listed below are T cell receptor beta chains from one sample, sequenced in a study of sequential checkpoint blockade in melanoma. Clones were sequenced by immunoSEQ multiplex PCR, and TCRdb holds only the in-frame ones, with some missing. The data show 35,000 to 50,000 clones, around 86% seen once. Sequenced material: CD8+ T cells sorted from blood (inferred from file names), taken from a patient given nivolumab and ipilimumab in sequence. The source is a human donor with melanoma. Both conserved end residues are part of each CDR3. The D gene is left open where the match is weak. Some rows have no size entry. The others give once, few or many, or a class for an expanded clone.

clone size	J gene	V gene	D gene	CDR3 protein	CDR3 DNA
NA	TRBJ2-3	TRBV7-7	TRBD1	CASSLGVSGGTDTQYF	TGTGCTAGCAGCTTAGGTGTCTCAGGGGGAACAGATACGCAGTATTTT
NA	TRBJ1-1	TRBV19	TRBD1	CASSIGDRGHTEAFF	TGTGCCAGTAGTATCGGGGACAGGGGGCATACTGAAGCTTTCTTT
NA	TRBJ2-5	TRBV5-6	NA	CASSSPESQETQYF	TGTGCCAGCAGCTCGCCTGAGAGCCAAGAGACCCAGTACTTC
NA	TRBJ2-7	TRBV21-1	NA	CASTPPRDRAYPNYEQYF	TGTGCCAGCACTCCCCCCCGGGACAGGGCTTACCCCAACTACGAGCAGTACTTC
NA	TRBJ2-7	TRBV28	TRBD1	CASSPEGAGFWDEQYF	TGTGCCAGCAGCCCCGAGGGGGCAGGGTTTTGGGACGAGCAGTACTTC
NA	TRBJ2-5	TRBV6-5	NA	CASSPMGGRETQYF	TGTGCCAGCAGCCCTATGGGAGGACGGGAGACCCAGTACTTC
few	TRBJ2-2	TRBV29-1	TRBD2	CSVLGGLRELFF	TGCAGCGTTTTGGGAGGGCTGCGGGAGCTGTTTTTT
NA	TRBJ2-5	TRBV27	NA	CASSLSAAVYETQYF	TGTGCCAGCAGTTTATCGGCGGCAGTCTACGAGACCCAGTACTTC
NA	TRBJ2-7	TRBV9	NA	CASSVGGGAINEQYF	TGTGCCAGCAGCGTAGGGGGTGGGGCGATAAACGAGCAGTACTTC
NA	TRBJ2-1	TRBV7-6	NA	CASSLAWGDLRFF	TGTGCCAGCAGCTTAGCGTGGGGGGACCTGCGGTTCTTC
NA	TRBJ2-7	TRBV2	NA	CASSDYEQYF	TGTGCCAGCAGTGACTACGAGCAGTACTTC
medium-sized	TRBJ1-2	TRBV27	NA	CASSFSAGLLGGYTF	TGTGCCAGCAGTTTCTCCGCAGGGCTCTTGGGTGGCTACACCTTC
NA	TRBJ1-3	TRBV5-6	NA	CASSQSTGYSGNTIYF	TGTGCCAGCAGCCAGTCGACAGGCTACTCTGGAAACACCATATATTTT
NA	TRBJ2-1	TRBV30	TRBD2	CASSRASGRSYNEQFF	TGTGCCTCTTCACGGGCTAGCGGGAGGAGCTACAATGAGCAGTTCTTC
NA	TRBJ2-7	TRBV11-2	NA	CASSLVPPEQYF	TGTGCCAGCAGCTTAGTCCCTCCCGAGCAGTACTTC
NA	TRBJ2-1	TRBV7-9	TRBD1	CASSFRTGEGYEQFF	TGTGCCAGCAGCTTCAGGACAGGGGAGGGCTATGAGCAGTTCTTC
NA	TRBJ2-1	TRBV7-9	NA	CASSSRTASSYNEQFF	TGTGCCAGCAGCTCGCGGACTGCCAGCTCCTACAATGAGCAGTTCTTC
NA	TRBJ1-3	TRBV29-1	TRBD1	CSVAGGSGNTIYF	TGCAGCGTCGCAGGGGGTTCTGGAAACACCATATATTTT
NA	TRBJ2-1	TRBV19	TRBD2	CASSIGTSGRLNNEQFF	TGTGCCAGTAGTATAGGTACTAGCGGGAGGTTAAATAATGAGCAGTTCTTC
NA	TRBJ1-3	TRBV14	NA	CASSNLKEQPKQNTIYF	TGTGCCAGCAGCAATCTCAAGGAACAGCCAAAACAAAACACCATATATTTT
NA	TRBJ2-7	TRBV27	NA	CASSISHPGLRTYEQYF	TGTGCCAGCAGTATCAGTCACCCGGGACTTAGAACCTACGAGCAGTACTTC
NA	TRBJ2-1	TRBV6-5	TRBD2	CASSFASGSNNEQFF	TGTGCCAGCAGTTTCGCTAGCGGGAGCAACAATGAGCAGTTCTTC
few	TRBJ1-5	TRBV28	NA	CASSSLSRGDQPQHF	TGTGCCAGCAGTTCCTTGAGTCGGGGGGACCAGCCCCAGCATTTT
NA	TRBJ2-5	TRBV19	TRBD1	CASITGQGWKQETQYF	TGTGCCAGTATCACTGGACAGGGATGGAAGCAAGAGACCCAGTACTTC
NA	TRBJ2-7	TRBV9	NA	CASSPSPPSYEQYF	TGTGCCAGCAGCCCCAGTCCCCCTTCCTACGAGCAGTACTTC
NA	TRBJ2-1	TRBV7-3	TRBD2	CASSLTGRREGPSDNEQFF	TGTGCCAGCAGCTTAACCGGAAGGAGGGAGGGCCCCTCAGACAATGAGCAGTTCTTC
NA	TRBJ2-6	TRBV2	NA	CASSETAGANVLTF	TGTGCCAGCAGTGAAACTGCTGGGGCCAACGTCCTGACTTTC